This T cell receptor (beta chain) was retrieved from a study of control samples from healthy donors and cancer patients. Germline CDR1 and CDR2: ENHRY and SYGVKD. The CDR3 totals 14 residues. V lost 7 bases to trimming and J lost 5 bases, with 17 bases between them. Data came from immunoSEQ multiplex PCR; TCRdb stores just in-frame clones and leaves some out. Altogether 150,000 to 200,000 clones are present, about 91% being singletons, with the ten largest covering around 2.2%. Sequenced sample: blood. This receptor was taken from a woman aged 40-49 years in good health. The genes are TRBV10-3 and TRBJ1-1; a possible D gene is TRBD1 (5 bases). Written as DNA, the CDR3 is TGTGCCATCACCGGGGGAGGGGTGAGGACTGAAGCTTTCTTT. This gives the protein CAITGGGVRTEAFF.